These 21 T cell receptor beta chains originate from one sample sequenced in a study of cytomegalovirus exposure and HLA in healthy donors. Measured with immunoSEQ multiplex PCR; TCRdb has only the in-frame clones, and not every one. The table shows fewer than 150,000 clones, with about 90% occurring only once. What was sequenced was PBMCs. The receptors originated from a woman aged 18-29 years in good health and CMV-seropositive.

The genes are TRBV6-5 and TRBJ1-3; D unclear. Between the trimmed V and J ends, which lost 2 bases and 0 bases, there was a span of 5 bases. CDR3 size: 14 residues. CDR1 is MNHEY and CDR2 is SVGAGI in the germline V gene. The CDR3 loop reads CASSYGSSGNTIYF. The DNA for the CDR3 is TGTGCCAGCAGTTACGGGAGCTCTGGAAACACCATATATTTT.

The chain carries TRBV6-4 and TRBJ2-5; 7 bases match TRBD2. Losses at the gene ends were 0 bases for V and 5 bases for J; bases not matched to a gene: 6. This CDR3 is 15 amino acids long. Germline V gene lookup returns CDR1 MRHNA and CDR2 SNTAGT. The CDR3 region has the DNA TGTGCCAGCAGTGACTCGAGTCTGGGGGGGGAGACCCAGTACTTC. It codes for CASSDSSLGGETQYF.

CDR3 nucleotides: TGTGCCAGCAGCGTTGTTAGCTCCTATAATTCACCCCTCCACTTT. Protein: CASSVVSSYNSPLHF. The J gene is TRBJ1-6, the V gene TRBV27; D not resolved. Trimming removed 6 bases at V and 0 bases at J, with 9 bases between. Germline V gives CDR1 MNHEY, CDR2 SMNVEV (reference sequence). This CDR3 has 15 residues.

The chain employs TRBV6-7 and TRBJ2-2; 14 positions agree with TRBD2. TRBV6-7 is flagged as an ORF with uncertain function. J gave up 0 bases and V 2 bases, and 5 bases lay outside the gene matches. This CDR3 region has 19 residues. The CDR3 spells CASSYPRTSGGTNTGELFF. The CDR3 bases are TGTGCCAGCAGTTACCCTCGGACTAGCGGGGGGACGAACACCGGGGAGCTGTTTTTT.

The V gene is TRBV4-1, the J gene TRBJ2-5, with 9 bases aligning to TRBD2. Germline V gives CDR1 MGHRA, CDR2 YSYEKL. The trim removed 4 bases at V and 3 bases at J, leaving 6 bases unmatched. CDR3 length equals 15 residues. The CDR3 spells CASSRPGLAKETQYF. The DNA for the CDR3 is TGCGCCAGCAGCCGACCGGGACTAGCAAAAGAGACCCAGTACTTC.

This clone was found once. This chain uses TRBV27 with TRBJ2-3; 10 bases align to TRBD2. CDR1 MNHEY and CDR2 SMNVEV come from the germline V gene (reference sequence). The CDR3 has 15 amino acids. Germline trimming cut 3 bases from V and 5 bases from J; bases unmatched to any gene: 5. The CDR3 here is CASSFSAGGKDTQYF. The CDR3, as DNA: TGTGCCAGCAGTTTTTCAGCGGGAGGGAAAGATACGCAGTATTTT.

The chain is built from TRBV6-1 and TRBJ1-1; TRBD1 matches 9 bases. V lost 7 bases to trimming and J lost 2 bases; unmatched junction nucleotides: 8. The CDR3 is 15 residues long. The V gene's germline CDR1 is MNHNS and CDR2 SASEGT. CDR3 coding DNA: TGTGCCAGCAATAGGGACAGGGCCGGAAACACTGAAGCTTTCTTT. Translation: CASNRDRAGNTEAFF.

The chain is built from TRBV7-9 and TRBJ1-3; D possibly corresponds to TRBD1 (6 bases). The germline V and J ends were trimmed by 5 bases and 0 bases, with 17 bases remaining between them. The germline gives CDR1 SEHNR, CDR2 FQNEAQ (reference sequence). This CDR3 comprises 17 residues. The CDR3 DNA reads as TGTGCCAGCAGCCCTCTGCGGGGGGGCCTCTCTGGAAACACCATATATTTT. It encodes CASSPLRGGLSGNTIYF. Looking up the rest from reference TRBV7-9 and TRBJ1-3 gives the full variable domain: DTGVSQNPRHKITKRGQNVTFRCDPISEHNRLYWYRQTLGQGPEFLTYFQNEAQLEKSRLLSDRFSAERPKGSFSTLEIQRTEQGDSAMYLCASSPLRGGLSGNTIYFGEGSWLTVV.

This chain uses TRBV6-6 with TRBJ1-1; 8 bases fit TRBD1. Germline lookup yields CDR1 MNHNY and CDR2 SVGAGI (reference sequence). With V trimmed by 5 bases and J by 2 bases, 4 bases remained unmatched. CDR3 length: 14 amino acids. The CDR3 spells CASSLGQGNTEAFF. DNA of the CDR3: TGTGCCAGCAGTCTCGGACAGGGTAACACTGAAGCTTTCTTT.

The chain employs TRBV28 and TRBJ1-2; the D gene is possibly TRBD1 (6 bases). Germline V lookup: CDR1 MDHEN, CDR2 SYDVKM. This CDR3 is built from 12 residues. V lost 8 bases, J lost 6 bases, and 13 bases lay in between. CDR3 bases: TGTGCCAGCCGTGACAACAGGGATGGCTACACCTTC. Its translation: CASRDNRDGYTF.

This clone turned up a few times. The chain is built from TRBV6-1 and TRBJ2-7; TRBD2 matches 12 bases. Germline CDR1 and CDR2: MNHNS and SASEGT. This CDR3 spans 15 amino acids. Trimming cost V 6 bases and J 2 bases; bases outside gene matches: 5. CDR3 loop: CASRTLAGGPYEQYF. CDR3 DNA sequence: TGTGCCAGCAGGACTCTAGCGGGAGGGCCCTACGAGCAGTACTTC.

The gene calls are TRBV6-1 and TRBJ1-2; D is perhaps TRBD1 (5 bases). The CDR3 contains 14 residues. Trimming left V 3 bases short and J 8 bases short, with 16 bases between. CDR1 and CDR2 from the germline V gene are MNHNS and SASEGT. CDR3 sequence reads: CASSEVWGVSGYTF. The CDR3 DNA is TGTGCCAGCAGTGAGGTATGGGGGGTAAGCGGCTACACCTTC.

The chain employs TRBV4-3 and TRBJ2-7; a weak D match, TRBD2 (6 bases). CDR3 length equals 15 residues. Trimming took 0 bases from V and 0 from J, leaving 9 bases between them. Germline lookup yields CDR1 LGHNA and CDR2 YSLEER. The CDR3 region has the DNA TGCGCCAGCAGCCAAGATGGGGGGACCTCCTACGAGCAGTACTTC. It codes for CASSQDGGTSYEQYF.

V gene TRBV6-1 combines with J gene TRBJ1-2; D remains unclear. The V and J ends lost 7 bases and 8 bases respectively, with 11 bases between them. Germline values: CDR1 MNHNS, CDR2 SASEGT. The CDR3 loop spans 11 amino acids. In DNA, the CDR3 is TGTGCCAGCAATAACTTCAGGGGCTACACCTTC. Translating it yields CASNNFRGYTF.

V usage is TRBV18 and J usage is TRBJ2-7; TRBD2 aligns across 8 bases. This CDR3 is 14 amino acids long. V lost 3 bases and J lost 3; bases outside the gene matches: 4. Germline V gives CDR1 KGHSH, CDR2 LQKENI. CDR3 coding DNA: TGTGCCAGCTCACCGTCACTAGCGGTCTACGAGCAGTACTTC. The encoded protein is CASSPSLAVYEQYF.

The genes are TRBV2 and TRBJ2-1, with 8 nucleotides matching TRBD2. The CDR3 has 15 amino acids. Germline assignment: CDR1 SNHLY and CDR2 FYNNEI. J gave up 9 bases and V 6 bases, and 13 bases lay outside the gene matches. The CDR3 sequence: CASSIAGLVMFEQFF. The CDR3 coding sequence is TGTGCCAGCAGCATTGCGGGACTAGTAATGTTTGAGCAGTTCTTC.

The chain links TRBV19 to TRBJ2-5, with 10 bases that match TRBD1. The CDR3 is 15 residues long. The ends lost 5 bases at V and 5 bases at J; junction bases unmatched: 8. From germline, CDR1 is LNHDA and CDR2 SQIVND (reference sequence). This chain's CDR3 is CASSLPGTGVETQYF. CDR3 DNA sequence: TGTGCCAGTAGTCTCCCCGGGACAGGGGTCGAGACCCAGTACTTC.

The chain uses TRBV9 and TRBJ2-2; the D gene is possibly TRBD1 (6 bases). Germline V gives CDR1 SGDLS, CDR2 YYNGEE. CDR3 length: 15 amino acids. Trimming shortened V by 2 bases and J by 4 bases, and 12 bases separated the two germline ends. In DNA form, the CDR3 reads TGTGCCAGCAGCGTTGGACAGCCGGGCACCGGGGAGCTGTTTTTT. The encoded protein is CASSVGQPGTGELFF.

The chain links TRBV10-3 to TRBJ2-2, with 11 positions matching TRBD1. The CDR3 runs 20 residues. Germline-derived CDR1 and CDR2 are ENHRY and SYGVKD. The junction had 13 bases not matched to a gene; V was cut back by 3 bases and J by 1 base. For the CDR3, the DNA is TGTGCCATCAGTGACCCACCCGGGACAGGGGGTGAATGGAACACCGGGGAGCTGTTTTTT. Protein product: CAISDPPGTGGEWNTGELFF.

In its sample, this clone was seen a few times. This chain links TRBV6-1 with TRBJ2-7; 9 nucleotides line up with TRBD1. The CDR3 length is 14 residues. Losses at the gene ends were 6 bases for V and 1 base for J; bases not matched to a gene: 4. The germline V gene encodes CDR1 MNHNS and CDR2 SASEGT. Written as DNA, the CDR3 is TGTGCCAGCAGCCGCGGGACAGGGTCCTACGAGCAGTACTTC. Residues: CASSRGTGSYEQYF.

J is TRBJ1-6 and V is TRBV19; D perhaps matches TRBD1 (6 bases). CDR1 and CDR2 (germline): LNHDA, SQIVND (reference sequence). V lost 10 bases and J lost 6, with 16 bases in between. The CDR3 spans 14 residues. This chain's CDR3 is CANQGSRANSPLHF. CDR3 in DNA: TGTGCCAATCAGGGGTCACGGGCTAATTCACCCCTCCACTTT.